The 21 T cell receptor beta chains reported below all come from one sample, sequenced in a study of Ad26.COV2.S vaccination and SARS-CoV-2 variants. Treatment defined: about 20 received Ad26.COV2.S at low or high dose, single or two shots; 5 received placebo; per-sample allocation not given. Day 63 after the first injection of vaccine or placebo was the sampling time. Method: immunoSEQ multiplex PCR; TCRdb's copy keeps in-frame clones and lacks some. The data contain about 430,000 clones, roughly 90% of them seen just once; the ten biggest clones take up less than 15%. The sample here was peripheral blood, taken in a trial of Ad26.COV2.S vaccine versus placebo. Receptors originate from a person between 18 and 60 years old who received the Ad26.COV2.S COVID-19 vaccine or a placebo.

In regard to this clone: At one end, the junction sequence differs from germline, possibly due to a read error. CDR3 residues: CASSSGTESTYTQYF. The CDR3, as DNA: TGTGCCAGCAGTTCCGGGACAGAGAGCACATATACGCAGTATTTT. The chain uses TRBV27 and TRBJ2-3; 7 positions match TRBD1. The CDR3 loop spans 15 amino acids. Germline V lookup: CDR1 MNHEY, CDR2 SMNVEV (reference sequence).

The V gene is TRBV9, the J gene TRBJ2-7; 14 nucleotides agree with TRBD2. The V gene end was trimmed by 4 bases and the J gene end by 5 bases; junction bases not matched to a gene: 5. The CDR3 spans 15 residues. In germline, CDR1 is SGDLS, CDR2 YYNGEE. The CDR3 DNA reads TGTGCCAGCAGCCTAGGGACTAGCGGGAGTGACGAGCAGTACTTC. Protein product: CASSLGTSGSDEQYF.

V is TRBV4-1 and J is TRBJ2-5; 8 bases map to TRBD2. Germline V gives CDR1 MGHRA, CDR2 YSYEKL. This CDR3 has 15 residues. The V and J ends lost 1 base and 5 bases, in that order; junction bases with no gene match: 6. The CDR3 sequence: CASSQVAGGGETQYF. CDR3 DNA: TGCGCCAGCAGCCAAGTGGCGGGAGGCGGTGAGACCCAGTACTTC.

The chain employs TRBV4-3 and TRBJ2-1; D may be TRBD2 (5 bases). This CDR3 has 18 amino acids. Germline V gene sequence: CDR1 LGHNA, CDR2 YSLEER. The germline V and J ends were trimmed by 0 bases and 0 bases, with 15 bases remaining between them. CDR3 protein: CASSQDFRGSPSYNEQFF. The CDR3 DNA follows: TGCGCCAGCAGCCAAGATTTCCGGGGTAGCCCCTCCTACAATGAGCAGTTCTTC.

This chain's CDR3 is CASSSPTLSGPANEQFF. As DNA, the CDR3 is TGTGCCAGCAGCTCCCCAACATTGAGCGGGCCGGCTAATGAGCAGTTCTTC. This rearrangement joins TRBV11-3 to TRBJ2-1; D possibly corresponds to TRBD2 (6 bases). Trimming removed 4 bases from V and 7 bases from J, with 23 bases in between. Germline V gene lookup returns CDR1 SGHNT and CDR2 YENEEA. CDR3 length equals 17 residues. The whole variable domain, remainder taken from reference TRBV11-3 and TRBJ2-1, is EAGVVQSPRYKIIEKKQPVAFWCNPISGHNTLYWYLQNLGQGPELLIRYENEEAVDDSQLPKDRFSAERLKGVDSTLKIQPAELGDSAVYLCASSSPTLSGPANEQFFGPGTRLTVL.

This chain joins TRBV15 and TRBJ1-1; no clear D. CDR1 LNHNV and CDR2 YYDKDF come from the germline V gene (reference sequence). Trimming pared 5 bases from V and 3 bases from J, leaving 22 bases between. The CDR3 sequence is 17 residues long. The CDR3 DNA follows: TGTGCCACCAGCTCCCCCGTGATCCGAGGGCGAGACACTGAAGCTTTCTTT. This translates into CATSSPVIRGRDTEAFF.

J is TRBJ2-5 and V is TRBV5-6, with 8 bases lining up with TRBD2. J lost 4 bases, V lost 1 base, and 9 bases had no gene match. Germline lookup yields CDR1 SGHDT and CDR2 YYEEEE. The CDR3 consists of 16 residues. The CDR3 DNA reads TGTGCCAGCAGCTTGTTTTCCGGGAGGGGGTCAGAGACCCAGTACTTC. Residues: CASSLFSGRGSETQYF.

J is TRBJ2-5 and V is TRBV6-2 or TRBV6-3, with D possibly TRBD2 on 5 matching bases. This CDR3 is 15 amino acids long. Germline CDR1 reads MNHEY; CDR2 reads SVGEGT. Trimming removed 2 bases from V and 2 bases from J, with 12 bases in between. CDR3 sequence: CASSYGADSQETQYF. The CDR3 DNA sequence: TGTGCCAGCAGTTACGGAGCGGACTCACAAGAGACCCAGTACTTC.

The count of this clone is one. The V call is TRBV7-9, the J call TRBJ1-4; 8 bases map to TRBD1. This CDR3 has 16 amino acids. Germline lookup yields CDR1 SEHNR and CDR2 FQNEAQ (reference sequence). J lost 2 bases, V lost 6 bases, and 8 bases had no gene match. DNA for the CDR3: TGTGCCAGCAGAGCAGGGGGCGGTGGGACTAATGAAAAACTGTTTTTT. It translates to CASRAGGGGTNEKLFF. The full variable domain, with the rest looked up from reference TRBV7-9 and TRBJ1-4, is DTGVSQNPRHKITKRGQNVTFRCDPISEHNRLYWYRQTLGQGPEFLTYFQNEAQLEKSRLLSDRFSAERPKGSFSTLEIQRTEQGDSAMYLCASRAGGGGTNEKLFFGSGTQLSVL.

The chain uses TRBV3-1 (or the pseudogene TRBV3-2) and TRBJ1-2; the D is unclear. The V end lost 0 bases, the J end lost 2 bases, and 7 bases lay between the germline ends. Germline assignment: CDR1 LGHDT and CDR2 YNNKEL (reference sequence). The length of the CDR3 is 14 residues. CDR3 sequence (DNA): TGTGCCAGCAGCCAAGAGGACCGGAACTATGGCTACACCTTC. Encoded protein: CASSQEDRNYGYTF.

The CDR3 bases are TGCGCCAGCAGCTTGACACCCGTCGGCGAAATCCGCACAGATACGCAGTATTTT. It is translated as CASSLTPVGEIRTDTQYF. The chain links TRBV5-1 to TRBJ2-3; D not certain. The CDR3 extends over 18 amino acids. V was pared by 1 base and J by 1 base, with 19 bases between. Germline V gene data show CDR1 as SGHRS and CDR2 as YFSETQ.

This chain connects TRBV30 to TRBJ2-7; unclear D gene. The CDR3 covers 11 residues. Germline assignment: CDR1 GTSNPN and CDR2 SVGIG (reference sequence). Trimming stripped 5 bases from V and 2 bases from J, with 7 bases between. The CDR3 nucleotides read TGTGCCTGGGAAATAGCCTACGAGCAGTACTTC. Residues: CAWEIAYEQYF.

The V call is TRBV10-3, the J call TRBJ2-5, with 14 bases fitting TRBD2. The CDR3 has 15 residues. J lost 5 bases, V lost 11 bases, and 10 bases had no gene match. Germline-derived CDR1 and CDR2 are ENHRY and SYGVKD. The CDR3 DNA sequence: TGTGCCTCCTACGGTGGGACTAGCGGGAGTGAGACCCAGTACTTC. Translated, it gives CASYGGTSGSETQYF.

The DNA for the CDR3 is TGTGCCACCAGTGACCCGGGACAGGGTCCCAATCAGCCCCAGCATTTT. It translates to CATSDPGQGPNQPQHF. The genes are TRBV24-1 and TRBJ1-5, with 9 positions matching TRBD1. Looked up from germline, CDR1 is KGHDR and CDR2 is SFDVKD. V trimming: 4 bases; J trimming: 3 bases; junction bases outside the gene matches: 6. The CDR3 contains 16 residues.

The chain links TRBV13 to TRBJ1-1, with 8 bases aligning to TRBD1. Germline V gene lookup returns CDR1 PRHDT and CDR2 FYEKMQ (reference sequence). V lost 5 bases to trimming and J lost 8 bases; unmatched junction nucleotides: 4. The CDR3 has 12 residues. In nucleotides, the CDR3 is TGTGCCAGCAGCAACGGACAGGGAGAAGCTTTCTTT. This translates into CASSNGQGEAFF.

This clone was observed a single time. The chain joins TRBV5-4 to TRBJ2-7; 7 positions match TRBD1. The V segment lost 3 bases and the J segment 3 bases; nucleotides outside the gene matches: 6. CDR3 length: 14 amino acids. CDR1 SGHNT and CDR2 YYREEE come from the germline V gene (reference sequence). The CDR3 loop reads CASSSTGRVYEQYF. The CDR3 nucleotides read TGTGCCAGCAGCTCGACAGGGAGAGTCTACGAGCAGTACTTC.

The V gene is TRBV5-4, the J gene TRBJ1-1; D gene unclear. Germline values: CDR1 SGHNT, CDR2 YYREEE (reference sequence). The CDR3 is 15 residues long. The V gene lost 0 bases and the J gene lost 3 bases, with 12 bases spanning the gap. CDR3 sequence: CASSLASTAYTEAFF. For the CDR3, the DNA is TGTGCCAGCAGCTTGGCTAGCACGGCGTACACTGAAGCTTTCTTT.

This clone is a singleton in its sample. This sequence joins TRBV15 and TRBJ2-1, with TRBD2 matching over 7 bases. Trimming removed 0 bases from V and 8 bases from J; junction bases left unmatched: 13. This CDR3 region has 17 residues. CDR1 and CDR2 (germline): LNHNV, YYDKDF (reference sequence). The CDR3: CATSRDEEAGTLDEQFF. The DNA of the CDR3 is TGTGCCACCAGCAGAGATGAGGAAGCGGGAACCTTGGATGAGCAGTTCTTC.

This chain connects TRBV7-3 to TRBJ2-7, with 7 positions matching TRBD2. With 5 bases clipped from V and 2 bases from J, the junction kept 6 bases outside the gene matches. This CDR3 has 14 residues. CDR1 is SGHTA, CDR2 FQGTGA, per germline. The CDR3, as DNA: TGTGCCAGCAGCCCCCGGGGAGGGGCCTACGAGCAGTACTTC. Protein product: CASSPRGGAYEQYF.

The sample holds one count of this clone. The chain couples TRBV6-5 to TRBJ1-2; TRBD1 matches at 7 bases. V was pared by 6 bases and J by 7 bases, with 5 bases of the junction left unmatched. Germline V gene lookup returns CDR1 MNHEY and CDR2 SVGAGI. The CDR3 is made up of 12 amino acids. The chain's CDR3 is CASREGAGGYTF. The CDR3 DNA sequence: TGTGCCAGCAGAGAGGGGGCGGGTGGCTACACCTTC.

The V call is TRBV5-1, the J call TRBJ2-3; no reliable D call. This CDR3 comprises 15 residues. V was pared by 0 bases and J by 1 base, with 9 bases between. Germline V gene data show CDR1 as SGHRS and CDR2 as YFSETQ. In DNA form, the CDR3 reads TGCGCCAGCAGCTTGGCGGTAGGAGGCACAGATACGCAGTATTTT. Translated, it gives CASSLAVGGTDTQYF.